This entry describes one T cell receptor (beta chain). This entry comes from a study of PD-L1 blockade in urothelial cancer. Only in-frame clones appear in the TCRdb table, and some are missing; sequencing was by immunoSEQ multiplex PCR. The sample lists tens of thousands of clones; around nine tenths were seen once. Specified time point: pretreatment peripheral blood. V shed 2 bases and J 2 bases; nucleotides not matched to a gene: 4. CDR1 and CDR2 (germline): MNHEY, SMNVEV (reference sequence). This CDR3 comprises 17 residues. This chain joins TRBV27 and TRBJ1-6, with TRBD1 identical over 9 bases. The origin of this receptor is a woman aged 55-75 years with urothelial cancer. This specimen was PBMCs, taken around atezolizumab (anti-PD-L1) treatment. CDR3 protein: CASSLRGQGAYNSPLHF. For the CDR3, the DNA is TGTGCCAGCAGTTTAAGGGGACAGGGTGCCTATAATTCACCCCTCCACTTT.